Listed below are T cell receptor beta chains from one sample, sequenced in a study of cytomegalovirus exposure and HLA in healthy donors. Assay used: immunoSEQ multiplex PCR; TCRdb lists only in-frame clones, some missing. This sample carries about 170,000 clones, 75% to 90% of them seen once, and the ten largest clones take 1%. The sequenced material came from PBMCs. Receptors were obtained from a boy between 2 and 10 years old in good health and CMV-seronegative. Each CDR3 is given with its conserved first and last residue. D genes are given only for firm matches. Clone size is not always given. Where it is, it says once, few, many or a class for expanded clones.

D	size	V	J	CDR3	DNA
TRBD2	-	TRBV11-2	TRBJ2-1	CASTLRETSVGEQFF	TGTGCCAGCACCCTTAGGGAGACTAGCGTCGGTGAGCAGTTCTTC
-	few	TRBV7-9	TRBJ1-1	CASSLAGDRAFF	TGTGCCAGCAGCTTAGCTGGTGACAGAGCTTTCTTT
-	-	TRBV7-9	TRBJ2-3	CASSLSGRPGEYF	TGTGCCAGCAGCTTATCGGGTCGCCCAGGGGAATATTTT
-	-	TRBV30	TRBJ2-1	CAWSGTSRSYNEQFF	TGTGCCTGGAGTGGAACTAGCCGGTCCTACAATGAGCAGTTCTTC
-	few	TRBV15	TRBJ2-5	CATSRGDSPPETQYF	TGTGCCACCAGCAGAGGCGACTCCCCGCCGGAGACCCAGTACTTC
-	few	TRBV11-2	TRBJ2-5	CASSPRPGHRGETQYF	TGTGCCAGCAGCCCCCGCCCGGGCCATCGGGGAGAGACCCAGTACTTC
-	-	TRBV5-1	TRBJ2-7	CASSLGGLSPHEQYF	TGCGCCAGCAGCTTGGGGGGACTGAGTCCCCACGAGCAGTACTTC
-	few	TRBV10-3	TRBJ2-7	CAISDTGSYEQYF	TGTGCCATCAGTGATACGGGTTCCTACGAGCAGTACTTC
TRBD2	-	TRBV9	TRBJ2-1	CASSATSGGASYNEQFF	TGTGCCAGCAGCGCGACTAGCGGGGGGGCAAGCTACAATGAGCAGTTCTTC
TRBD1	-	TRBV7-8	TRBJ1-2	CASSSRTGKDYGYTF	TGTGCCAGCAGCTCCCGGACAGGGAAAGACTATGGCTACACCTTC
TRBD2	-	TRBV5-4	TRBJ2-1	CASSLGGLAGSYNEQFF	TGTGCCAGCAGCTTGGGGGGACTAGCGGGGTCCTACAATGAGCAGTTCTTC
-	-	TRBV30	TRBJ2-3	CAWSRASEADTQYF	TGTGCCTGGAGCAGGGCTAGCGAGGCAGATACGCAGTATTTT
-	-	TRBV18	TRBJ2-2	CASSTGTDTGELFF	TGTGCCAGCTCAACAGGGACGGACACCGGGGAGCTGTTTTTT
TRBD1	-	TRBV6-1	TRBJ1-5	CASSEARRGRGNQPQHF	TGTGCCAGCAGTGAAGCCCGCAGGGGGCGAGGCAATCAGCCCCAGCATTTT
TRBD2	-	TRBV7-2	TRBJ2-7	CASSLAGTSSYEQCF	TGTGCCAGCAGCTTAGCCGGGACTAGTTCCTACGAGCAGTGCTTC
-	-	TRBV5-1	TRBJ1-3	CASSAEQGNPANTIYF	TGCGCCAGCAGCGCGGAACAGGGAAACCCAGCGAACACCATATATTTT
-	-	TRBV29-1	TRBJ2-2	CSVVWNTGELFF	TGCAGCGTTGTATGGAACACCGGGGAGCTGTTTTTT
-	-	TRBV6-4	TRBJ2-1	CASSEKVGGLNEQFF	TGTGCCAGCAGTGAAAAGGTGGGGGGGCTTAATGAGCAGTTCTTC
-	-	TRBV29-1	TRBJ1-2	CSIFDKAGYGYTF	TGCAGCATTTTCGACAAGGCGGGCTATGGCTACACCTTC
-	-	TRBV19	TRBJ2-1	CASSIVARGSYNEQFF	TGTGCCAGTAGTATAGTTGCCAGGGGATCCTACAATGAGCAGTTCTTC
TRBD1	-	TRBV2	TRBJ2-1	CASSLQGSYEQFF	TGTGCCAGCAGTTTACAGGGGAGCTATGAGCAGTTCTTC
-	-	TRBV5-1	TRBJ1-1	CASSLAGRVGGSTEAFF	TGCGCCAGCAGCTTGGCGGGCAGGGTTGGTGGTAGCACTGAAGCCTTCTTT
TRBD2	once	TRBV11-2	TRBJ2-1	CASSPRGPGLLFF	TGTGCCAGCAGCCCCCGGGGACCGGGACTACTCTTCTTC
-	-	TRBV18	TRBJ2-1	CASSPGQGGNNEQFF	TGTGCCAGCTCACCAGGCCAGGGGGGAAACAATGAGCAGTTCTTC
TRBD1	-	TRBV5-1	TRBJ1-4	CASSVRQGNNEKLFF	TGCGCCAGCAGCGTGAGACAGGGCAACAATGAAAAACTGTTTTTT
TRBD2	-	TRBV6-1	TRBJ2-3	CASSETPLAASTDTQYF	TGTGCCAGCAGTGAAACTCCCCTAGCGGCTAGCACAGATACGCAGTATTTT
TRBD1	-	TRBV28	TRBJ2-4	CASSRTGGSDIQYF	TGTGCCAGCAGCCGGACAGGGGGGTCGGACATTCAGTACTTC
TRBD1	few	TRBV5-4	TRBJ1-2	CASSSGQGDGYTF	TGTGCCAGCAGCTCTGGACAGGGGGATGGCTACACCTTC
TRBD1	few	TRBV19	TRBJ1-5	CASSPHRGRANQPQHF	TGTGCCAGTAGTCCACACAGGGGGCGTGCCAATCAGCCCCAGCATTTT
TRBD2	-	TRBV5-4	TRBJ2-3	CASSPGVAGAPSFSTDTQYF	TGTGCCAGCAGCCCCGGAGTGGCGGGAGCCCCATCCTTCAGCACAGATACGCAGTATTTT
-	-	TRBV5-1	TRBJ2-7	CASRGGSYEQYF	TGCGCCAGCCGCGGCGGTTCCTACGAGCAGTACTTC
-	once	TRBV11-2	TRBJ2-2	CASSLVGTPGELFF	TGTGCCAGCAGCTTAGTCGGGACACCCGGGGAGCTGTTTTTT
TRBD2	-	TRBV28	TRBJ2-5	CASSLLGLAEPRETQYF	TGTGCCAGCAGTTTACTGGGACTAGCGGAACCACGAGAGACCCAGTACTTC
-	-	TRBV5-8	TRBJ1-1	CASSFMAGENTEAFF	TGTGCCAGCAGCTTTATGGCAGGGGAGAACACTGAAGCTTTCTTT
TRBD2	-	TRBV14	TRBJ2-5	CASSQDARLAEETQYF	TGTGCCAGCAGCCAAGATGCTCGACTAGCGGAAGAGACCCAGTACTTC
-	-	TRBV6-5	TRBJ1-6	CASSYGSRVGNSPLHF	TGTGCCAGCAGTTACGGGTCCCGGGTCGGTAATTCACCCCTCCACTTT
-	few	TRBV14	TRBJ1-2	CASSPKIGGTYGYTF	TGTGCCAGCAGCCCGAAGATCGGGGGGACCTATGGCTACACCTTC
-	-	TRBV2	TRBJ1-3	CASSLTESGNTIYF	TGTGCCAGCAGTCTTACAGAGTCTGGAAACACCATATATTTT
-	-	TRBV5-1	TRBJ1-5	CASSLGGRGSNQPQHF	TGCGCCAGCAGCTTGGGCGGACGGGGTAGCAATCAGCCCCAGCATTTT
-	few	TRBV27	TRBJ2-1	CASSPGVNEQFF	TGTGCCAGCAGTCCAGGGGTCAATGAGCAGTTCTTC
TRBD2	-	TRBV19	TRBJ2-7	CASSFGLAGALDEQYF	TGTGCCAGTAGTTTCGGACTAGCGGGAGCTCTTGACGAGCAGTACTTC
TRBD2	-	TRBV19	TRBJ2-1	CASSIGGLAGAAEQFF	TGTGCCAGTAGTATAGGCGGACTAGCGGGAGCCGCGGAGCAGTTCTTC
-	once	TRBV7-8	TRBJ1-5	CASSLERQPQHF	TGTGCCAGCAGCTTAGAACGGCAGCCCCAGCATTTT
TRBD1	-	TRBV7-9	TRBJ1-2	CSSRPPGTVNGYTF	TGTTCCAGCAGACCTCCCGGGACAGTGAATGGCTACACCTTC
-	-	TRBV21-1	TRBJ1-5	CASSKPGQGVLGNQPQHF	TGTGCCAGCAGCAAACCTGGACAGGGGGTTTTAGGCAATCAGCCCCAGCATTTT
TRBD2	-	TRBV28	TRBJ2-7	CASSPMAGGGTIEQYF	TGTGCCAGCAGTCCGATGGCGGGAGGGGGCACGATCGAGCAGTACTTC
TRBD2	-	TRBV4-1	TRBJ2-7	CASSPVAGSVLGQYF	TGCGCCAGCAGCCCCGTAGCGGGAAGCGTTTTAGGGCAGTACTTC
-	-	TRBV9	TRBJ2-1	CASGGGGNVVKTYNEQFF	TGTGCCAGCGGAGGGGGGGGCAATGTGGTAAAGACGTACAATGAGCAGTTCTTC
TRBD1	-	TRBV5-6	TRBJ1-2	CASSDGPSGQGDGYTF	TGTGCCAGCAGCGATGGGCCCAGCGGACAGGGGGACGGCTACACCTTC
TRBD2	-	TRBV27	TRBJ2-7	CASSPSLAGAGEQYF	TGTGCCAGCAGTCCCAGCCTAGCGGGAGCGGGGGAGCAGTACTTC
TRBD1	-	TRBV29-1	TRBJ2-5	CSPGTGETQYF	TGCAGCCCTGGGACAGGGGAGACCCAGTACTTC
TRBD2	-	TRBV7-2	TRBJ2-3	CASSLGLAGTDTQYF	TGTGCCAGCAGCCTGGGACTAGCGGGCACAGATACGCAGTATTTT
-	-	TRBV7-3	TRBJ2-3	CASSLTGSTDTQYF	TGTGCCAGCAGCTTAACTGGCAGCACAGATACGCAGTATTTT
-	-	TRBV11-2	TRBJ2-1	CASSLESPGRYNEQFF	TGTGCCAGCAGCTTAGAGTCACCTGGCCGCTACAATGAGCAGTTCTTC
TRBD1	-	TRBV19	TRBJ1-1	CASSMDRGGAFF	TGTGCCAGTAGTATGGACAGGGGGGGAGCTTTCTTT